This T cell receptor beta chain emerged from a study of cytomegalovirus exposure and HLA in healthy donors. Germline loops: CDR1 GTSNPN, CDR2 SVGIG (reference sequence). CDR3 length equals 13 residues. The V and J ends lost 2 bases and 7 bases, in that order; junction bases with no gene match: 4. Both 60 Vbeta primers and 13 Jbeta primers went into the PCR. The table came from immunoSEQ multiplex PCR; TCRdb's copy has only in-frame clones and leaves some out. This sample has 85,000 to 100,000 clones, with 64% found just once. To note about this clone: What it binds is not known.

Overall study findings and caveats: Most TCR sequences showed up rarely, but some public TCRs showed up in many donors. The authors listed over 150 TCR beta chains as cytomegalovirus-associated.

This chain links TRBV30 with TRBJ2-1, with TRBD2 identical over 8 bases. The sample was PBMCs. This clonotype was obtained from a man aged 55-75 years in good health and CMV-seronegative. CDR3 nucleotide sequence: TGTGCCTGGAGTAGGCGGGGGGTGAATGAGCAGTTCTTC. Protein sequence: CAWSRRGVNEQFF. The whole variable domain, remainder taken from reference TRBV30 and TRBJ2-1, is SQTIHQWPATLVQPVGSPLSLECTVEGTSNPNLYWYRQAAGRGLQLLFYSVGIGQISSEVPQNLSASRPQDRQFILSSKKLLLSDSGFYLCAWSRRGVNEQFFGPGTRLTVL.